These T cell receptor beta chains were read from a single sample in a study of blood T cell repertoires in COVID-19. TCRdb's copy holds only in-frame clones and misses some; the assay was immunoSEQ multiplex PCR. The data contain about 140,000 clones, roughly 85% of them singletons. What was sequenced was peripheral blood. Receptors originate from a man between 45 and 60 years old with acute or convalescent COVID-19. Each CDR3 is given with its conserved first and last residue. A D gene is named only where the DNA matches it firmly. For some rows the clone size is stated as once, few or many, or as a class when expanded; others skip it.

V gene: TRBV6-5; J gene: TRBJ1-2; D gene: .; clone size: .; CDR3 length: 15; CDR3 DNA: TGTGCCAGCAGTACAGGGCAGACCATGGCCTATGGCTACACCTTC; CDR3 protein: CASSTGQTMAYGYTF
V gene: TRBV7-9; J gene: TRBJ2-5; D gene: TRBD1; clone size: .; CDR3 length: 17; CDR3 DNA: TGTGCCAGCAGCCCCCTAACCGGGACAGTCTACCAAGAGACCCAGTACTTC; CDR3 protein: CASSPLTGTVYQETQYF
V gene: TRBV12-5; J gene: TRBJ2-7; D gene: TRBD1; clone size: .; CDR3 length: 15; CDR3 DNA: TGTGCTAGTGGTTTAGGGACAGCCCTATCCTACGAGCAGTACTTC; CDR3 protein: CASGLGTALSYEQYF
V gene: TRBV25-1; J gene: TRBJ1-2; D gene: .; clone size: .; CDR3 length: 11; CDR3 DNA: TGTGCCAGCACGGACAGCTATGGCTACACCTTC; CDR3 protein: CASTDSYGYTF
V gene: TRBV10-2; J gene: TRBJ2-2; D gene: TRBD2; clone size: .; CDR3 length: 15; CDR3 DNA: TGCGCCAGCAGTGAAAGAACAACGGGGGGAAGGGAGCTGTTTTTT; CDR3 protein: CASSERTTGGRELFF
V gene: TRBV10-3; J gene: TRBJ1-2; D gene: .; clone size: .; CDR3 length: 12; CDR3 DNA: TGTGCCGCGTCTAGGGACATTGATGGCTACACCTTC; CDR3 protein: CAASRDIDGYTF
V gene: TRBV7-6; J gene: TRBJ2-7; D gene: .; clone size: few; CDR3 length: 15; CDR3 DNA: TGTGCCAGCAGCCCCACCCCAATGCGGCCACAAGAGCAGTACTTC; CDR3 protein: CASSPTPMRPQEQYF
V gene: TRBV30; J gene: TRBJ1-2; D gene: .; clone size: .; CDR3 length: 15; CDR3 DNA: TGTGCCTGGAGTTTTATCCGGGGAGGTCGGGGTGGCTACACCTTC; CDR3 protein: CAWSFIRGGRGGYTF
V gene: TRBV30; J gene: TRBJ1-2; D gene: .; clone size: .; CDR3 length: 12; CDR3 DNA: TGTGCCGGTGGCCGGGGTAACTATGGCTACACCTTC; CDR3 protein: CAGGRGNYGYTF
V gene: TRBV7-8; J gene: TRBJ1-2; D gene: TRBD1; clone size: .; CDR3 length: 13; CDR3 DNA: TGTGCCAGCAGCCTGGGACAGAACTATGGCTACACCTTC; CDR3 protein: CASSLGQNYGYTF
V gene: TRBV19; J gene: TRBJ1-5; D gene: TRBD1; clone size: .; CDR3 length: 15; CDR3 DNA: TGTGCCAGTGGGCACGGACAGGGGGCATTTCAGCCCCAGCATTTT; CDR3 protein: CASGHGQGAFQPQHF
V gene: TRBV5-5; J gene: TRBJ2-7; D gene: TRBD2; clone size: .; CDR3 length: 16; CDR3 DNA: TGTGCCAGCAGCTCGCGGACTAGCACACGCTCCTACGAGCAGTACTTC; CDR3 protein: CASSSRTSTRSYEQYF
V gene: TRBV28; J gene: TRBJ2-7; D gene: .; clone size: .; CDR3 length: 13; CDR3 DNA: TGTGCCAGCAGTCCGAGTTCAGGGATTGAGCAGTACTTC; CDR3 protein: CASSPSSGIEQYF
V gene: TRBV7-6; J gene: TRBJ1-1; D gene: TRBD1; clone size: .; CDR3 length: 16; CDR3 DNA: TGTGCCAGCAGCTACGAAGGGCAGGGGGTTTGGACTGAAGCTTTCTTT; CDR3 protein: CASSYEGQGVWTEAFF
V gene: TRBV29-1; J gene: TRBJ2-1; D gene: TRBD2; clone size: .; CDR3 length: 14; CDR3 DNA: TGCAGCGTTGTTGGTCTAGCGGTCTACAATGAGCAGTTCTTC; CDR3 protein: CSVVGLAVYNEQFF
V gene: TRBV6-2/TRBV6-3; J gene: TRBJ2-7; D gene: TRBD2; clone size: .; CDR3 length: 12; CDR3 DNA: TGTGCCAGCAGTGCGGGAGTAGGGGAGCAGTACTTC; CDR3 protein: CASSAGVGEQYF
V gene: TRBV9; J gene: TRBJ2-7; D gene: .; clone size: .; CDR3 length: 14; CDR3 DNA: TGTGCCAGCAGCTTTAGCGGTTCATCCTACGAGCAGTACTTC; CDR3 protein: CASSFSGSSYEQYF
V gene: TRBV10-3; J gene: TRBJ2-3; D gene: .; clone size: few; CDR3 length: 14; CDR3 DNA: TGTGCCATCAGGGTCGGACTCAGCACAGATACGCAGTATTTT; CDR3 protein: CAIRVGLSTDTQYF
V gene: TRBV19; J gene: TRBJ1-3; D gene: .; clone size: .; CDR3 length: 14; CDR3 DNA: TGTGCCAGTAACCTGGACAGCTCTGGAAACACCATATATTTT; CDR3 protein: CASNLDSSGNTIYF
V gene: TRBV9; J gene: TRBJ2-3; D gene: .; clone size: .; CDR3 length: 16; CDR3 DNA: TGTGCCAGCAGCGCGAAGCATAGACTAGTAACAGATACGCAGTATTTT; CDR3 protein: CASSAKHRLVTDTQYF
V gene: TRBV6-6; J gene: TRBJ1-5; D gene: .; clone size: few; CDR3 length: 14; CDR3 DNA: TGTGCCAGCAGTTACTCCCAGGGGTTTCAGCCCCAGCATTTT; CDR3 protein: CASSYSQGFQPQHF
V gene: TRBV30; J gene: TRBJ1-6; D gene: .; clone size: .; CDR3 length: 15; CDR3 DNA: TGTGCCTGGAGTGGCAGGGTGCGATATAATTCACCCCTCCACTTT; CDR3 protein: CAWSGRVRYNSPLHF
V gene: TRBV5-1; J gene: TRBJ1-1; D gene: TRBD1; clone size: .; CDR3 length: 15; CDR3 DNA: TGCGCCAGCAGCTCGGGACAGGGGGTGAACACTGAAGCTTTCTTT; CDR3 protein: CASSSGQGVNTEAFF
V gene: TRBV6-5; J gene: TRBJ2-7; D gene: TRBD1; clone size: .; CDR3 length: 14; CDR3 DNA: TGTGCCAGCACTAAAACAGGGGTCGTCGACGAGCAGTACTTC; CDR3 protein: CASTKTGVVDEQYF
V gene: TRBV30; J gene: TRBJ2-1; D gene: TRBD2; clone size: .; CDR3 length: 16; CDR3 DNA: TGTGCCTGGAGTGTAAGGGCCGGGAGGGCCGTAAAGGAGCAGTTCTTC; CDR3 protein: CAWSVRAGRAVKEQFF
V gene: TRBV6-5; J gene: TRBJ1-2; D gene: .; clone size: once; CDR3 length: 15; CDR3 DNA: TGTGCCAGCAGTTACTCTTCTGGTCAGGATTATGGCTACACCTTC; CDR3 protein: CASSYSSGQDYGYTF
V gene: TRBV24-1; J gene: TRBJ2-7; D gene: TRBD2; clone size: .; CDR3 length: 16; CDR3 DNA: TGTGCCACCAGTGATCCGAGCGGGAGAGGGACTAGAGAGCAGTACTTC; CDR3 protein: CATSDPSGRGTREQYF
V gene: TRBV30; J gene: TRBJ1-4; D gene: TRBD1; clone size: .; CDR3 length: 14; CDR3 DNA: TGTGCCTGGAGTGGGACAGGGGGAGGTGAAAAACTGTTTTTT; CDR3 protein: CAWSGTGGGEKLFF
V gene: TRBV6-5; J gene: TRBJ2-2; D gene: TRBD2; clone size: few; CDR3 length: 14; CDR3 DNA: TGTGCCAGCACAGGACTAGGGAACACCGGGGAGCTGTTTTTT; CDR3 protein: CASTGLGNTGELFF
V gene: TRBV5-4; J gene: TRBJ1-5; D gene: .; clone size: .; CDR3 length: 14; CDR3 DNA: TGTGCCAGCAGCTTGGGGGGAGGGCGGCAGCCCCAGCATTTT; CDR3 protein: CASSLGGGRQPQHF
V gene: TRBV29-1; J gene: TRBJ1-1; D gene: .; clone size: .; CDR3 length: 13; CDR3 DNA: TGCAGCGTGGGGATACAGGGAGACACTGAAGCTTTCTTT; CDR3 protein: CSVGIQGDTEAFF
V gene: TRBV10-1; J gene: TRBJ2-2; D gene: TRBD2; clone size: .; CDR3 length: 15; CDR3 DNA: TGCGCCAGCAGCCGACTAGCGGGGGGCACCGGGGAGCTGTTTTTT; CDR3 protein: CASSRLAGGTGELFF
V gene: TRBV13; J gene: TRBJ2-3; D gene: .; clone size: .; CDR3 length: 12; CDR3 DNA: TGTGCCAGCAGCTTAAGTCGGTCCGCTCAGTATTTT; CDR3 protein: CASSLSRSAQYF
V gene: TRBV5-6; J gene: TRBJ2-3; D gene: TRBD1; clone size: .; CDR3 length: 15; CDR3 DNA: TGTGCCAGCAGCCAGCAGGGGGCGCCGACAGATACGCAGTATTTT; CDR3 protein: CASSQQGAPTDTQYF
V gene: TRBV3-1/TRBV3-2; J gene: TRBJ1-2; D gene: TRBD1; clone size: .; CDR3 length: 15; CDR3 DNA: TGTGCCAGCAGCCAAGGTCGGCAGGGGGCCTATGGCTACACCTTC; CDR3 protein: CASSQGRQGAYGYTF
V gene: TRBV6-4; J gene: TRBJ1-2; D gene: .; clone size: .; CDR3 length: 15; CDR3 DNA: TGTGCCAGCAGGGATCCTTTGGGCACTAACTATGGCTACACCTTC; CDR3 protein: CASRDPLGTNYGYTF
V gene: TRBV5-4; J gene: TRBJ1-2; D gene: TRBD1; clone size: .; CDR3 length: 14; CDR3 DNA: TGTGCCAGCAGCTCGCAGGGGGCGGACTATGGCTACACCTTC; CDR3 protein: CASSSQGADYGYTF
V gene: TRBV5-4; J gene: TRBJ2-3; D gene: .; clone size: .; CDR3 length: 14; CDR3 DNA: TGTGCCAGCAGCTTGGCCCACTACACAGATACGCAGTATTTT; CDR3 protein: CASSLAHYTDTQYF